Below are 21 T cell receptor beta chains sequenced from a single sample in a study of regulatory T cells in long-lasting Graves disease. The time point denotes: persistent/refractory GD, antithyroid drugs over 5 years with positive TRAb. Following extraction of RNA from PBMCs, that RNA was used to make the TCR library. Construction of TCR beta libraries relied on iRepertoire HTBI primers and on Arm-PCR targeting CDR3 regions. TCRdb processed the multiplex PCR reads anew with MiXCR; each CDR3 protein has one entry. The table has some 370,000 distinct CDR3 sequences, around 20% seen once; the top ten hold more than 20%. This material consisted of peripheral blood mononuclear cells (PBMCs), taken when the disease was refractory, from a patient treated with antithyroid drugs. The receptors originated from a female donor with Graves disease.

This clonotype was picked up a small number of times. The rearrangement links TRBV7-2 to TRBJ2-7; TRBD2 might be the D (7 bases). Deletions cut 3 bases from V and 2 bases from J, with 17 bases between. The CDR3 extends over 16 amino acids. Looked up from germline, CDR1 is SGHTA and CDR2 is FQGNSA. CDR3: CASSLRAPGGTYEQYF. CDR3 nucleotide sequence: TGTGCCAGCAGCTTGCGGGCCCCGGGGGGCACCTACGAGCAGTACTTC.

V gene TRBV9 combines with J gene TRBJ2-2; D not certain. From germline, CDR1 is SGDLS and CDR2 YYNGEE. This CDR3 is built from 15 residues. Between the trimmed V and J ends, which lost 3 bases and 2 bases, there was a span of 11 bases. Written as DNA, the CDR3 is TGTGCCAGCAGCGCCTCGGACCTTAACACCGGGGAGCTGTTTTTT. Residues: CASSASDLNTGELFF.

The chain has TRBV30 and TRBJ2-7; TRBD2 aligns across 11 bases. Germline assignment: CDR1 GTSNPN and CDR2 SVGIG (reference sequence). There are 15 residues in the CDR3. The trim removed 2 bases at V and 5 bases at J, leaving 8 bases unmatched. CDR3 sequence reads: CAWSSKLAGDDEQYF. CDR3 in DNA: TGTGCCTGGAGTAGTAAACTAGCGGGAGACGACGAGCAGTACTTC.

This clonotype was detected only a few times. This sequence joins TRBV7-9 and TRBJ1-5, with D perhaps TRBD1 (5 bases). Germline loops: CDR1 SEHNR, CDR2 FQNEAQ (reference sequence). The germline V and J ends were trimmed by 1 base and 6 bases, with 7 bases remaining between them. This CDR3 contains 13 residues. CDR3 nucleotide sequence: TGTGCCAGCAGCTTAGACGGGGCTCAGCCCCAGCATTTT. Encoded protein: CASSLDGAQPQHF.

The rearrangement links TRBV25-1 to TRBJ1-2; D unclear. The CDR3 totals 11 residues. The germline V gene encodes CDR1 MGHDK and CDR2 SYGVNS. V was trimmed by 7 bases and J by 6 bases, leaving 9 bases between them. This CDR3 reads CASKGMDGYTF. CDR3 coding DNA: TGTGCCAGCAAAGGGATGGATGGCTACACCTTC.

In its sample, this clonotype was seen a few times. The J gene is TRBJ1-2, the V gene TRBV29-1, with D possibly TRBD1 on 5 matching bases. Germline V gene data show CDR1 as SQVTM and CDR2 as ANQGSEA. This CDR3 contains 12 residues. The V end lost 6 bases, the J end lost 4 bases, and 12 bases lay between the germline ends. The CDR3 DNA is TGCAGCGTAAAGACAGCGAGCTATGGCTACACCTTC. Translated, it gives CSVKTASYGYTF. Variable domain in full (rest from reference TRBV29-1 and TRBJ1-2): SAVISQKPSRDICQRGTSLTIQCQVDSQVTMMFWYRQQPGQSLTLIATANQGSEATYESGFVIDKFPISRPNLTFSTLTVSNMSPEDSSIYLCSVKTASYGYTFGSGTRLTVV.

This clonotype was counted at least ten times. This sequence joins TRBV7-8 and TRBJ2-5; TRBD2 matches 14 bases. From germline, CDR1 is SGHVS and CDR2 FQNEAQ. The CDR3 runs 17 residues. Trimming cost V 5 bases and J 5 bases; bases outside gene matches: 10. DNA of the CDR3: TGTGCCAGCAGCGTTGGGGGACTAGCGGGAGATCACGAGACCCAGTACTTC. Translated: CASSVGGLAGDHETQYF.

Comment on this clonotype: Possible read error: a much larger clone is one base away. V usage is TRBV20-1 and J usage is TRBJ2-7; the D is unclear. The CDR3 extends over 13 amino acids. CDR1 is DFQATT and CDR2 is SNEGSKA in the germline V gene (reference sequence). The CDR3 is CSAEGPDLYGQYF. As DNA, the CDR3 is TGCAGTGCCGAAGGACCGGACCTCTACGGGCAGTACTTC.

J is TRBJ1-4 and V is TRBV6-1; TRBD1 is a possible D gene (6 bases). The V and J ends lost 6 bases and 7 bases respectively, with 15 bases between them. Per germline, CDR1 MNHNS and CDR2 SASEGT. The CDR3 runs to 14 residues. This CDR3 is CASRRGRLVEKLFF. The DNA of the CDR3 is TGTGCCAGCAGACGGGGGCGCCTGGTTGAAAAACTGTTTTTT.

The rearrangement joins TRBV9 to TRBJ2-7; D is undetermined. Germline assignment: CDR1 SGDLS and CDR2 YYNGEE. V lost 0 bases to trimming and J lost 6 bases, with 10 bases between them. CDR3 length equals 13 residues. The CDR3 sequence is CASSVAEVGEQYF. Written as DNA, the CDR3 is TGTGCCAGCAGCGTAGCCGAGGTGGGCGAGCAGTACTTC. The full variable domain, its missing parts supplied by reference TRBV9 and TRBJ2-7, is DSGVTQTPKHLITATGQRVTLRCSPRSGDLSVYWYQQSLDQGLQFLIQYYNGEERAKGNILERFSAQQFPDLHSELNLSSLELGDSALYFCASSVAEVGEQYFGPGTRLTVT.

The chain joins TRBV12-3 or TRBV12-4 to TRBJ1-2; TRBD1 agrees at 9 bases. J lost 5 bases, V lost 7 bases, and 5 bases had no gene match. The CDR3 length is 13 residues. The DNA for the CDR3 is TGTGCCAGCAAATTCGGACAGGGGTATGGCTACACCTTC. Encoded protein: CASKFGQGYGYTF.

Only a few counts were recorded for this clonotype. The CDR3 DNA reads as TGTGCCAGCTCACCCGGGGCCCTCCACGTGACCCAGTACTTC. Amino acids: CASSPGALHVTQYF. V and J are TRBV18 and TRBJ2-5; either TRBD1 or TRBD2 may supply D (5 bases each). There are 14 residues in the CDR3. V lost 3 bases to trimming and J lost 7 bases, with 15 bases between them. Germline V gene data show CDR1 as KGHSH and CDR2 as LQKENI.

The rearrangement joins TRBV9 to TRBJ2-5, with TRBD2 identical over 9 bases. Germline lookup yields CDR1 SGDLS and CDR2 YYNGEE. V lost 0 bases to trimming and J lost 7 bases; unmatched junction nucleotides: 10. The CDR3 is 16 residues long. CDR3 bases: TGTGCCAGCAGCGTAGATCCTAGCGGGATGAAGGGGACCCAGTACTTC. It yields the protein CASSVDPSGMKGTQYF. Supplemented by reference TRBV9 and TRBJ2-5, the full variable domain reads DSGVTQTPKHLITATGQRVTLRCSPRSGDLSVYWYQQSLDQGLQFLIQYYNGEERAKGNILERFSAQQFPDLHSELNLSSLELGDSALYFCASSVDPSGMKGTQYFGPGTRLLVL.

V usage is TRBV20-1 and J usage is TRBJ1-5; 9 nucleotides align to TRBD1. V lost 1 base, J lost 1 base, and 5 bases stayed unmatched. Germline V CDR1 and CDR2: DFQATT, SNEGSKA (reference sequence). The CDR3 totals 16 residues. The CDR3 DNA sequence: TGCAGTGCTAGAGGGACAGGGGTAGGAAGCAATCAGCCCCAGCATTTT. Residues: CSARGTGVGSNQPQHF.

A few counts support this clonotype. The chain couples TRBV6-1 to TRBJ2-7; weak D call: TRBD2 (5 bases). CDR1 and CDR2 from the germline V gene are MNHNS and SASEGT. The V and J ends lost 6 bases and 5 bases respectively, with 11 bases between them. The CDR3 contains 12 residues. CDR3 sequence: CASSRDLHEQYF. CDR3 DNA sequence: TGTGCCAGCAGCCGGGATCTGCACGAGCAGTACTTC.

DNA of the CDR3: TGTGCCAGCAGCCCGATGGTAGGACTAGCGGGAGCCTCATACGAGCAGTACTTC. This sequence encodes CASSPMVGLAGASYEQYF. The J gene is TRBJ2-7, the V gene TRBV11-2, with 13 bases matching TRBD2. J was trimmed by 4 bases and V by 5 bases; bases with no gene match: 14. The CDR3 has 18 amino acids. Germline-derived CDR1 and CDR2 are SGHAT and FQNNGV.

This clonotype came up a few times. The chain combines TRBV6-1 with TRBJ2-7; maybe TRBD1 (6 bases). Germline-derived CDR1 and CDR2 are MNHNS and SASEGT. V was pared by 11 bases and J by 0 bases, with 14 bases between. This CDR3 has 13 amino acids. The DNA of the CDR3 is TGTGCCTTCTCGCGACAGGCCTCCTACGAGCAGTACTTC. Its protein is CAFSRQASYEQYF.

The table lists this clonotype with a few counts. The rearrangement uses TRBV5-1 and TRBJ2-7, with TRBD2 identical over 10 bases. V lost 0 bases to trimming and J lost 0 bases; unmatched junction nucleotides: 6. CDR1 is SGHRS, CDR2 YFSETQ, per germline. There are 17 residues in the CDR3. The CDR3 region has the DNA TGCGCCAGCAGCTTGGGGGTTAGCGGGAGGAGCTCCTACGAGCAGTACTTC. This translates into CASSLGVSGRSSYEQYF. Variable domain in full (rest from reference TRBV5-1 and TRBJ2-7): KAGVTQTPRYLIKTRGQQVTLSCSPISGHRSVSWYQQTPGQGLQFLFEYFSETQRNKGNFPGRFSGRQFSNSRSEMNVSTLELGDSALYLCASSLGVSGRSSYEQYFGPGTRLTVT.

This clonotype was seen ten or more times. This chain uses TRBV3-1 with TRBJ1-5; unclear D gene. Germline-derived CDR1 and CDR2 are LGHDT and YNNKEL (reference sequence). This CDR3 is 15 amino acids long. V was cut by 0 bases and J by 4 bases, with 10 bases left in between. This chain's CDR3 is CASSQESGKNQPQHF. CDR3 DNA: TGTGCCAGCAGCCAAGAATCCGGGAAGAATCAGCCCCAGCATTTT.

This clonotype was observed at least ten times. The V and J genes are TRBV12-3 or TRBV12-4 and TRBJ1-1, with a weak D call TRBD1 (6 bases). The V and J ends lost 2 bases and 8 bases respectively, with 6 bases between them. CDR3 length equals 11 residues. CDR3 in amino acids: CASSLQGEAFF. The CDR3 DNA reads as TGTGCCAGCAGTTTACAGGGGGAAGCTTTCTTT.

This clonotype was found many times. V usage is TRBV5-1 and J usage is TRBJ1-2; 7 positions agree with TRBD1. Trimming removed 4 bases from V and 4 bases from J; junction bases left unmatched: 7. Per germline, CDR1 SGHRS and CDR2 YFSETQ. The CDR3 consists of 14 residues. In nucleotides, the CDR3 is TGCGCCAGCAGCCAAGAAGGGACAGTCTATGGCTACACCTTC. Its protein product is CASSQEGTVYGYTF. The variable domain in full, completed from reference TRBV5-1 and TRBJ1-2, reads KAGVTQTPRYLIKTRGQQVTLSCSPISGHRSVSWYQQTPGQGLQFLFEYFSETQRNKGNFPGRFSGRQFSNSRSEMNVSTLELGDSALYLCASSQEGTVYGYTFGSGTRLTVV.